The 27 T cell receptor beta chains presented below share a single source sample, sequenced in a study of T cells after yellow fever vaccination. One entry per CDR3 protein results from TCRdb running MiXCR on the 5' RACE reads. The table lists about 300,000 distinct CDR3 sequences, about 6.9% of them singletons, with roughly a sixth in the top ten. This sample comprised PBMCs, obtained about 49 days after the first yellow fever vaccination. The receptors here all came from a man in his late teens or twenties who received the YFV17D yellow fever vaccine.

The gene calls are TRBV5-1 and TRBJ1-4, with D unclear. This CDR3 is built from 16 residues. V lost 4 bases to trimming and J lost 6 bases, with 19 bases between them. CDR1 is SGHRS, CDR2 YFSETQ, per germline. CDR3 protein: CASSLGLAGSHEKLFF. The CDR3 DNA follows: TGCGCCAGCAGCCTTGGGTTAGCGGGATCCCATGAAAAACTGTTTTTT.

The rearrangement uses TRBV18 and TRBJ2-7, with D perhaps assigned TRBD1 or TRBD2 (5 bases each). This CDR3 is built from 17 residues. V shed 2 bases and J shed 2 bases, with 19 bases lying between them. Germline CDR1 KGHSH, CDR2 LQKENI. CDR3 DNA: TGTGCCAGCTCACCATCTCGCTCTTGGGACCGAGCCTACGAGCAGTACTTC. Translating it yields CASSPSRSWDRAYEQYF. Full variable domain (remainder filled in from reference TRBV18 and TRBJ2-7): NAGVMQNPRHLVRRRGQEARLRCSPMKGHSHVYWYRQLPEEGLKFMVYLQKENIIDESGMPKERFSAEFPKEGPSILRIQQVVRGDSAAYFCASSPSRSWDRAYEQYFGPGTRLTVT.

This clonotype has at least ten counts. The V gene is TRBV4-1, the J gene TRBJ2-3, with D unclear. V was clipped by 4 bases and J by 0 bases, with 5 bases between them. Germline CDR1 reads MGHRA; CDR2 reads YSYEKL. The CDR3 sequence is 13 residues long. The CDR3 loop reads CASSRSSTDTQYF. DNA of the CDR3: TGCGCCAGCAGCCGGTCTAGCACAGATACGCAGTATTTT.

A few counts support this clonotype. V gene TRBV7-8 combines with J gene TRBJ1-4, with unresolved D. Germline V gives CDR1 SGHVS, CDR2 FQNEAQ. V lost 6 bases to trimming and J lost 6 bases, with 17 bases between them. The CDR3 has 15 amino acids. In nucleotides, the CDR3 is TGTGCCAGCAGTTTTAGGGCTTCCGGGGATGAAAAACTGTTTTTT. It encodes CASSFRASGDEKLFF.

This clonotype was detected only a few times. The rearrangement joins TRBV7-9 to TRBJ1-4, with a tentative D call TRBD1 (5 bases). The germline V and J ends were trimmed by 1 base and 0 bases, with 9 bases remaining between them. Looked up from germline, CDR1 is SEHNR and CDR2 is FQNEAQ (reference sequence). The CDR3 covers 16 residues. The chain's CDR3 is CASSLDRRATNEKLFF. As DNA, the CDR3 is TGTGCCAGCAGCTTAGACAGGCGTGCAACTAATGAAAAACTGTTTTTT. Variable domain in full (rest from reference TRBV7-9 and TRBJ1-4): DTGVSQNPRHKITKRGQNVTFRCDPISEHNRLYWYRQTLGQGPEFLTYFQNEAQLEKSRLLSDRFSAERPKGSFSTLEIQRTEQGDSAMYLCASSLDRRATNEKLFFGSGTQLSVL.

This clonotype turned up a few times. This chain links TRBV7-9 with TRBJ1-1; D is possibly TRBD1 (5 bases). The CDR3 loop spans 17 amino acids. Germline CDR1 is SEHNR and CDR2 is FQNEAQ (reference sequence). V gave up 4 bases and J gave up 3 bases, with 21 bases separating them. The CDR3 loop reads CASSSNRNRGMDTEAFF. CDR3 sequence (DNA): TGTGCCAGCAGCTCAAACAGGAACCGGGGGATGGACACTGAAGCTTTCTTT.

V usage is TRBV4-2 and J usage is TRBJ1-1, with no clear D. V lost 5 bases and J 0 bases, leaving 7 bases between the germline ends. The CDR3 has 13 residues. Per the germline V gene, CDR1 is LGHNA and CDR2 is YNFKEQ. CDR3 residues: CASSEHMNTEAFF. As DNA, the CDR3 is TGTGCCAGCAGCGAACATATGAACACTGAAGCTTTCTTT.

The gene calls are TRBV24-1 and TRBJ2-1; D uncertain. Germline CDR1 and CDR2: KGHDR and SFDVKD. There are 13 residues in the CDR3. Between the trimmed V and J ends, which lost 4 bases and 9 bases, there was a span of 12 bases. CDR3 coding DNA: TGTGCCACCAGTGAACGATTCCGGGCTGAGCAGTTCTTC. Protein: CATSERFRAEQFF.

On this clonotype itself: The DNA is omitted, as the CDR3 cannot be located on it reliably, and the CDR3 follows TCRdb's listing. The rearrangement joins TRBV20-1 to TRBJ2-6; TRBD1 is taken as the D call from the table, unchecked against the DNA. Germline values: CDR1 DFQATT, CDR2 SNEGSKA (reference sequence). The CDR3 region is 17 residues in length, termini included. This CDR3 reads CSASRETGTFGANVLTF.

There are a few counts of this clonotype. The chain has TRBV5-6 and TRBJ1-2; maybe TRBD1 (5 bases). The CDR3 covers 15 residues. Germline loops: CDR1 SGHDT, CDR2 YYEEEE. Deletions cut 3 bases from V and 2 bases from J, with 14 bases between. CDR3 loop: CASSYVGGDNYGYTF. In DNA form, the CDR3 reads TGTGCCAGCAGCTACGTTGGGGGGGACAACTATGGCTACACCTTC.

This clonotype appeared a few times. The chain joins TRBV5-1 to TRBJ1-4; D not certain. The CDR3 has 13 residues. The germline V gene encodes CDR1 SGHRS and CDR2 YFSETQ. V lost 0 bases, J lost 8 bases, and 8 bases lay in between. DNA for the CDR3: TGCGCCAGCAGCTTGGGACTAGACGAAAAACTGTTTTTT. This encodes CASSLGLDEKLFF.

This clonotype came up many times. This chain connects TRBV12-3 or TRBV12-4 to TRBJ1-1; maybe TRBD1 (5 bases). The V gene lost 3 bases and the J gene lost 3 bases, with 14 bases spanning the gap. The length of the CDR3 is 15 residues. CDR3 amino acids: CASSFSGNRYTEAFF. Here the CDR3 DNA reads TGTGCCAGCAGTTTTTCAGGGAATAGGTACACTGAAGCTTTCTTT.

The CDR3 coding sequence is TGCAGTGCTAGAGTTGAGGGACAGGGGGTTCAGCCCCAGCATTTT. It codes for CSARVEGQGVQPQHF. V and J are TRBV20-1 and TRBJ1-5; 11 positions agree with TRBD1. CDR1 is DFQATT and CDR2 is SNEGSKA in the germline V gene (reference sequence). The CDR3 extends over 15 amino acids. V was clipped by 1 base and J by 6 bases; unmatched bases: 5.

Written as DNA, the CDR3 is TGTGCCAGCTCACCACGCAGGGTTGAAGCTTTCTTT. Translated, it gives CASSPRRVEAFF. The chain has TRBV18 and TRBJ1-1; D might be TRBD1 (5 bases). CDR1 is KGHSH, CDR2 LQKENI, per germline. V dropped 1 base and J dropped 7 bases, with 7 bases sitting between them. The CDR3 has 12 residues. Filled out from reference TRBV18 and TRBJ1-1, the complete variable domain reads NAGVMQNPRHLVRRRGQEARLRCSPMKGHSHVYWYRQLPEEGLKFMVYLQKENIIDESGMPKERFSAEFPKEGPSILRIQQVVRGDSAAYFCASSPRRVEAFFGQGTRLTVV.

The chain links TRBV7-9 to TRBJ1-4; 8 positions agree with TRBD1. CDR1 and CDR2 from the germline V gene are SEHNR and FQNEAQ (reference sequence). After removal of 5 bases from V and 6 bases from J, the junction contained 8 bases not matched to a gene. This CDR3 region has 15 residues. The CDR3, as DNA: TGTGCCAGCAGCCAGGTCGGGGACAGGCATGAAAAACTGTTTTTT. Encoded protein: CASSQVGDRHEKLFF.

For the CDR3, the DNA is TGCAGTGCTCTAATTCTGGGTTCCGGCTACACCTTC. Amino acid sequence: CSALILGSGYTF. The chain recombines TRBV20-1 with TRBJ1-2; D is unclear. Germline lookup yields CDR1 DFQATT and CDR2 SNEGSKA (reference sequence). The germline V and J ends were trimmed by 5 bases and 8 bases, with 15 bases remaining between them. This CDR3 contains 12 residues.

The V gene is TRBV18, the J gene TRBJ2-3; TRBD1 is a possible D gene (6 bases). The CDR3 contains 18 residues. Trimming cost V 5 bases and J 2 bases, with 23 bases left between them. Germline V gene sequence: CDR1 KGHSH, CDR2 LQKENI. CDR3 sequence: CASSSILQGNSYTDTQYF. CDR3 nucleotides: TGTGCCAGCTCAAGTATTCTTCAGGGGAATTCTTACACAGATACGCAGTATTTT.

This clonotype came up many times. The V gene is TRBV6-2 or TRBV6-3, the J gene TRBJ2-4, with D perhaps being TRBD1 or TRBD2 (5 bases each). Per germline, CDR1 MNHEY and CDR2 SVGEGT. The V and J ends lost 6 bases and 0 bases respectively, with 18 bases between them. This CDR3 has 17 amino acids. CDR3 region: CASSRPGTQGAKNIQYF. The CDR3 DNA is TGTGCCAGCAGCCGCCCAGGGACGCAGGGAGCCAAAAACATTCAGTACTTC.

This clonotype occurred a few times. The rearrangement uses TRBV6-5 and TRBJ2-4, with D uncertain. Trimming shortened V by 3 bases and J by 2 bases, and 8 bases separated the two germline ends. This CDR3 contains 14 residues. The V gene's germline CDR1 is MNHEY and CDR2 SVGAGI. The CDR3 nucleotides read TGTGCCAGCAGTTATAGGGAATCCAAAAACATTCAGTACTTC. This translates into CASSYRESKNIQYF.

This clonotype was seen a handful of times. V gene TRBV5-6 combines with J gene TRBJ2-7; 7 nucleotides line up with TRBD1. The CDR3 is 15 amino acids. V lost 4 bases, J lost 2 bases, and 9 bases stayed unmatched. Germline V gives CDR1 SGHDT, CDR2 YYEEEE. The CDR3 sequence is CASSPTGNEAYEQYV. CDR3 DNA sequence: TGTGCCAGCAGCCCGACAGGGAATGAAGCCTACGAGCAGTACGTC.

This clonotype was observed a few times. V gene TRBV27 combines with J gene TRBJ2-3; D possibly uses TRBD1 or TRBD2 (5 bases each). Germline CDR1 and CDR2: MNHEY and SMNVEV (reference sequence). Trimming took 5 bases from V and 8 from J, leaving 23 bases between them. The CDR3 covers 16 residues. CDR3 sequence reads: CASSLHTGTPVTTQYF. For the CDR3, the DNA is TGTGCCAGCAGTCTCCACACCGGGACCCCCGTAACTACGCAGTATTTT.

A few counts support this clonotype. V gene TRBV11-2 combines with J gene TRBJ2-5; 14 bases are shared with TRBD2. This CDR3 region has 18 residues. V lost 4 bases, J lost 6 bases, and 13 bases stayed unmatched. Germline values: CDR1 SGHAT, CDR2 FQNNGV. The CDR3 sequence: CASSSRRLAGGLPKTQYF. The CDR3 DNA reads TGTGCCAGCAGCTCCCGGCGACTAGCGGGGGGGCTCCCTAAGACCCAGTACTTC.

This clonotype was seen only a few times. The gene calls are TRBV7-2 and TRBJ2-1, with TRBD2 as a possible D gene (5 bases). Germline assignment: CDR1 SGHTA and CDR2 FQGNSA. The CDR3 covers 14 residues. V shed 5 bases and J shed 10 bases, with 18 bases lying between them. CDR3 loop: CASSPEGSAGEQFF. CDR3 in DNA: TGTGCCAGCAGCCCAGAAGGGAGTGCAGGCGAGCAGTTCTTC.

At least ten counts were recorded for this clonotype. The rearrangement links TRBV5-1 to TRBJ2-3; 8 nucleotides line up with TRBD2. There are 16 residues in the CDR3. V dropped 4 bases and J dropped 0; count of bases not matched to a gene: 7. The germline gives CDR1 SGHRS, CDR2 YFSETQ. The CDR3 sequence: CASSPRGGTSTDTQYF. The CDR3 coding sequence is TGCGCCAGCAGCCCCCGGGGGGGCACTAGCACAGATACGCAGTATTTT.

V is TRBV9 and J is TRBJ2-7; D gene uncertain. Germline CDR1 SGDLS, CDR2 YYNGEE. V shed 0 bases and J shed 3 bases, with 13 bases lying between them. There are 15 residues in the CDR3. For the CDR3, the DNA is TGTGCCAGCAGCGTAGAGGCGACTGCAGGCTACGAGCAGTACTTC. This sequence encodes CASSVEATAGYEQYF.

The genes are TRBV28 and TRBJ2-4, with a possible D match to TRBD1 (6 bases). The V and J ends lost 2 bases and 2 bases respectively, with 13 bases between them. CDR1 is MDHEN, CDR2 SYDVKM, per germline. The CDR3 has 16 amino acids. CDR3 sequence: CASSLGNRVTKNIQYF. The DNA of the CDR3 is TGTGCCAGCAGTTTAGGGAACAGGGTAACCAAAAACATTCAGTACTTC.

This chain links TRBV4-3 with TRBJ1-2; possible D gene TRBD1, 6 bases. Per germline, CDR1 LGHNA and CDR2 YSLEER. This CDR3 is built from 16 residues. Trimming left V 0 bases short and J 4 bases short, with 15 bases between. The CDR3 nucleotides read TGCGCCAGCAGCCAAGACGCCTTGGGGGGCAGCTATGGCTACACCTTC. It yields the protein CASSQDALGGSYGYTF.